These 9 T cell receptor beta chains were sequenced from one sample in a study of T cell changes during pregnancy in multiple sclerosis. The table came from immunoSEQ multiplex PCR; TCRdb's copy has only in-frame clones and leaves some out. The sample lists roughly 45,000 clones, about 91% occurring once. Specimen: CD8+ T cells from peripheral blood mononuclear cells, collected after pregnancy. The receptor source for this set is a female donor with multiple sclerosis, enrolled in a pregnancy study.

This clone has only one observation. This sequence joins TRBV9 and TRBJ2-7, with a tentative D call TRBD1 (6 bases). Germline CDR1 reads SGDLS; CDR2 reads YYNGEE. There are 15 residues in the CDR3. The V and J ends lost 4 bases and 0 bases respectively, with 14 bases between them. CDR3 nucleotide sequence: TGTGCCAGCAGCCGTACAGGGTTGGGCTCCTACGAGCAGTACTTC. It is translated as CASSRTGLGSYEQYF.

The CDR3 region is CASSPGGGTEAFF. CDR3 nucleotides: TGCGCCAGCAGCCCGGGAGGGGGGACTGAAGCTTTCTTT. V and J are TRBV4-1 and TRBJ1-1; possibly TRBD1 for D (6 bases). Trimming shortened V by 4 bases and J by 5 bases, and 11 bases separated the two germline ends. Germline CDR1 is MGHRA and CDR2 is YSYEKL. The CDR3 extends over 13 amino acids.

The J gene is TRBJ2-3, the V gene TRBV9, with 8 nucleotides matching TRBD2. Germline loops: CDR1 SGDLS, CDR2 YYNGEE. Trimming at V came to 3 bases and at J to 1 base, leaving 1 base not matched to a gene. CDR3 length: 14 amino acids. The CDR3 DNA reads as TGTGCCAGCAGCGGTAGCGGGGGCACAGATACGCAGTATTTT. Translation gives CASSGSGGTDTQYF.

V and J are TRBV9 and TRBJ2-1; 8 positions match TRBD2. CDR1 is SGDLS, CDR2 YYNGEE, per germline. V shed 2 bases and J 8 bases; nucleotides not matched to a gene: 6. The length of the CDR3 is 14 residues. In nucleotides, the CDR3 is TGTGCCAGCAGCGTCGGGGGGGGCTTCGATGAGCAGTTCTTC. Translating gives CASSVGGGFDEQFF.

V usage is TRBV19 and J usage is TRBJ2-1; possibly TRBD2 for D (5 bases). The CDR3 spans 13 residues. The V gene lost 1 base and the J gene lost 10 bases, with 11 bases spanning the gap. Germline V lookup: CDR1 LNHDA, CDR2 SQIVND (reference sequence). CDR3 in amino acids: CASSIAARREQFF. CDR3 nucleotides: TGTGCCAGTAGTATAGCAGCGCGGAGGGAGCAGTTCTTC.

The J gene is TRBJ2-2, the V gene TRBV7-7; 8 bases match TRBD1. The J segment lost 4 bases and the V segment lost 4 bases, leaving 2 bases of the junction unmatched. The germline V gene encodes CDR1 SSHAT and CDR2 FNYEAQ (reference sequence). The CDR3 sequence is 14 residues long. CDR3 protein: CASSSGQGTGELFF. CDR3 in DNA: TGTGCCAGCAGCTCCGGACAGGGCACCGGGGAGCTGTTTTTT.

In DNA, the CDR3 is TGCGCCAGCAGCTCGTCGACAGGGGCTAACTATGGCTACACCTTC. This gives the protein CASSSSTGANYGYTF. J is TRBJ1-2 and V is TRBV5-1, with 8 bases identical to TRBD1. The length of the CDR3 is 15 residues. J gave up 0 bases and V 3 bases, and 4 bases lay outside the gene matches. The germline CDR1 and CDR2 sequences are SGHRS and YFSETQ. The full variable domain, in which reference TRBV5-1 and TRBJ1-2 provide the parts outside the CDR3, is KAGVTQTPRYLIKTRGQQVTLSCSPISGHRSVSWYQQTPGQGLQFLFEYFSETQRNKGNFPGRFSGRQFSNSRSEMNVSTLELGDSALYLCASSSSTGANYGYTFGSGTRLTVV.

The rearrangement uses TRBV7-8 and TRBJ2-1; TRBD1 aligns across 9 bases. The V segment lost 4 bases and the J segment 4 bases; nucleotides outside the gene matches: 5. The CDR3 is 15 amino acids. The germline V gene has CDR1 SGHVS and CDR2 FQNEAQ. CDR3 sequence (DNA): TGTGCCAGCAGCTGGGACAGGGTGGCATACAATGAGCAGTTCTTC. This sequence encodes CASSWDRVAYNEQFF.

This chain joins TRBV19 and TRBJ1-1, with D maybe TRBD1 (6 bases). The CDR3 runs 15 residues. Germline V CDR1 and CDR2: LNHDA, SQIVND (reference sequence). Trimming took 5 bases from V and 1 from J, leaving 14 bases between them. The CDR3 is CASSENRVKNTEAFF. CDR3 in DNA: TGTGCCAGTAGTGAAAACAGGGTGAAGAACACTGAAGCTTTCTTT.